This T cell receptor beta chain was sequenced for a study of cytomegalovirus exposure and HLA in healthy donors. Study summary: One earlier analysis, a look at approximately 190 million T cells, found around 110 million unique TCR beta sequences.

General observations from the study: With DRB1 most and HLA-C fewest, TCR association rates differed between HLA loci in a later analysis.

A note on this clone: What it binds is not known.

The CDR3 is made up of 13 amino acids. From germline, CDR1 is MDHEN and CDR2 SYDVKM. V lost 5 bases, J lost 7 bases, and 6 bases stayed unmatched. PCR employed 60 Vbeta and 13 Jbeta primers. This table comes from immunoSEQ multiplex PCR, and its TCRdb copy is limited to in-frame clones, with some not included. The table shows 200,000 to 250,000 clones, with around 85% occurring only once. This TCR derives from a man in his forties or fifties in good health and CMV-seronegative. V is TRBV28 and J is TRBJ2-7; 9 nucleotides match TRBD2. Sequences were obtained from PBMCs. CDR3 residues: CASSTGLAGEQYF. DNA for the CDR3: TGTGCCAGCAGTACGGGACTAGCCGGGGAGCAGTACTTC. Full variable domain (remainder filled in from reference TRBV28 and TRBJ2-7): DVKVTQSSRYLVKRTGEKVFLECVQDMDHENMFWYRQDPGLGLRLIYFSYDVKMKEKGDIPEGYSVSREKKERFSLILESASTNQTSMYLCASSTGLAGEQYFGPGTRLTVT.